This T cell receptor (beta chain) was sequenced during a study of blood T cell repertoires in COVID-19. This clone was observed once. In germline, CDR1 is MNHNY, CDR2 SVGAGI (reference sequence). There are 15 residues in the CDR3. V shed 10 bases and J 2 bases; nucleotides not matched to a gene: 12. Authors' analysis steps: Amplified reference gene primers provided the basis for estimating nucleated cell counts. Measured with immunoSEQ multiplex PCR; TCRdb has only the in-frame clones, and not every one. That table gives V, J and clone size, and the DNA gave D and trimming. The sample lists about 110,000 clones, 70% to 90% occurring once.

Specimen: peripheral blood. This receptor was identified in a woman aged 60-70 years with acute or convalescent COVID-19. The chain joins TRBV6-6 to TRBJ2-7; TRBD1 aligns across 9 bases. CDR3 sequence reads: CATTDLGQGTYEQYF. The CDR3 nucleotides are TGTGCCACGACGGACCTGGGACAGGGTACCTACGAGCAGTACTTC.